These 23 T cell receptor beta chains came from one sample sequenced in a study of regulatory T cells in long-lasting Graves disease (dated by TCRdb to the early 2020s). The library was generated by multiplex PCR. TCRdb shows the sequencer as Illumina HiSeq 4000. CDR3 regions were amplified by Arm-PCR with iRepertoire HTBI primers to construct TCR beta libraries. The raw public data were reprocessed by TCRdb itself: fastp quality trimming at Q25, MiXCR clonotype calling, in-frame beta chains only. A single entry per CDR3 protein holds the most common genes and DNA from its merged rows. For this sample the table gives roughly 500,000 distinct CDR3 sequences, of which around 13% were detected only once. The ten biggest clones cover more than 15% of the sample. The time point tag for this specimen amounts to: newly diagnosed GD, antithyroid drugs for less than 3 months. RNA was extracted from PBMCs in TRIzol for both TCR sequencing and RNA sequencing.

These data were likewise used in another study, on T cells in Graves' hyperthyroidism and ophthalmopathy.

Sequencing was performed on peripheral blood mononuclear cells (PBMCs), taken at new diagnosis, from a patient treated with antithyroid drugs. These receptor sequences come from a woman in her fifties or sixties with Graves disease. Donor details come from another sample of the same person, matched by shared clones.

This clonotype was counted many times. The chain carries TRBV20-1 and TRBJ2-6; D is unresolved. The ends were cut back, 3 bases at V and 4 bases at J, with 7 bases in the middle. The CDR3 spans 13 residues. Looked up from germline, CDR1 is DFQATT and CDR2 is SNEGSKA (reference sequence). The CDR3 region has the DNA TGCAGTGCTAGTTCCCCCGGGGCCAACGTCCTGACTTTC. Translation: CSASSPGANVLTF.

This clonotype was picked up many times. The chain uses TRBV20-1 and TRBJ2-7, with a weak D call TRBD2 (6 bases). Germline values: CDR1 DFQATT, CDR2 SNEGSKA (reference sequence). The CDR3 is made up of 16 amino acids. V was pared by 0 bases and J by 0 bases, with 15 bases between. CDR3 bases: TGCAGTGCTAGAGATCTCGGAGGGAGTGGCTCCTACGAGCAGTACTTC. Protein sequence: CSARDLGGSGSYEQYF.

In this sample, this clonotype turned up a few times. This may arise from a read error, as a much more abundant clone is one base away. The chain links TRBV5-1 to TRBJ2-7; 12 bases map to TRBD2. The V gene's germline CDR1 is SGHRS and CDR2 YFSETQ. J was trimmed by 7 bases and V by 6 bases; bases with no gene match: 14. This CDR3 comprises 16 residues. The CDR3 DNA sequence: TGCGCCAGCAACCCGACGCTAGCGGGAGGGCAACGGGAGCAGTACTTC. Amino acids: CASNPTLAGGQREQYF.

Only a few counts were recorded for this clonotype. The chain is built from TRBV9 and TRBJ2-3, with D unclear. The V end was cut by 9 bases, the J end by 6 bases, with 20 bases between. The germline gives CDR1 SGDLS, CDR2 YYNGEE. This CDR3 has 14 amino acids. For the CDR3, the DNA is TGTGCCACCACCAAGCTAAGCCAAGGGGATACGCAGTATTTT. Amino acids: CATTKLSQGDTQYF. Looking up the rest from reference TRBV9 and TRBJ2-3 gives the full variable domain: DSGVTQTPKHLITATGQRVTLRCSPRSGDLSVYWYQQSLDQGLQFLIQYYNGEERAKGNILERFSAQQFPDLHSELNLSSLELGDSALYFCATTKLSQGDTQYFGPGTRLTVL.

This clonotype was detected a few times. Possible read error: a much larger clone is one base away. The CDR3 protein is CASIPEGASNTEAFF. Here the CDR3 DNA reads TGTGCCAGCATCCCAGAAGGGGCTTCGAACACTGAAGCTTTCTTT. The rearrangement uses TRBV2 and TRBJ1-1, with D tentatively TRBD1 (5 bases). The germline CDR1 and CDR2 sequences are SNHLY and FYNNEI. The V gene lost 7 bases and the J gene lost 1 base, with 16 bases spanning the gap. The CDR3 is made up of 15 amino acids.

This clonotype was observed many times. CDR3 sequence (DNA): TGTGCCACGGGGACTAGCGACTTCACAGATACGCAGTATTTT. Translated, it gives CATGTSDFTDTQYF. The chain links TRBV6-2 or TRBV6-3 to TRBJ2-3, with 10 bases aligning to TRBD2. CDR1 is MNHEY, CDR2 SVGEGT, per germline. J lost 2 bases, V lost 10 bases, and 6 bases had no gene match. The CDR3 contains 14 residues.

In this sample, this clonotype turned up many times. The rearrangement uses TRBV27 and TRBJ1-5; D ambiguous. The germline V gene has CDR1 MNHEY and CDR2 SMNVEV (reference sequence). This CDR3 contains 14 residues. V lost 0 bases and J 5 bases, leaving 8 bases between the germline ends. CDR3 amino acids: CASSLSNVDQPQHF. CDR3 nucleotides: TGTGCCAGCAGTTTATCCAACGTCGATCAGCCCCAGCATTTT.

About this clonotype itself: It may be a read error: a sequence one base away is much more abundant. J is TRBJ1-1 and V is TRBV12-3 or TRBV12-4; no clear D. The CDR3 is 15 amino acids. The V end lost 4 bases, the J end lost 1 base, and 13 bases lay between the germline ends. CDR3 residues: CASSSLGRKNTEAFF. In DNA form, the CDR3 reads TGTGCCAGCAGTTCATTAGGACGGAAGAACACTGAAGCTTTCTTT.

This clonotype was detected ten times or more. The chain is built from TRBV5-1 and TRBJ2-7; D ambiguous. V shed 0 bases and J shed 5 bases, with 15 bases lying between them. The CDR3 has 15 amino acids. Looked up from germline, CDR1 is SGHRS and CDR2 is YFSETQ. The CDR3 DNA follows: TGCGCCAGCAGCTTGGATCGGTCTCTCGGAAACGAGCAGTACTTC. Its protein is CASSLDRSLGNEQYF. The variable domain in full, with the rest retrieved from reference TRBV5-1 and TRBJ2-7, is KAGVTQTPRYLIKTRGQQVTLSCSPISGHRSVSWYQQTPGQGLQFLFEYFSETQRNKGNFPGRFSGRQFSNSRSEMNVSTLELGDSALYLCASSLDRSLGNEQYFGPGTRLTVT.

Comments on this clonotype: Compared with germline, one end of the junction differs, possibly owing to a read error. This CDR3 reads CASSLVGGNYLSGNTIYF. The CDR3 bases are TGTGCCAGCAGCTTAGTGGGCGGCAATTACCTCTCTGGAAACACCATATATTTT. V usage is TRBV5-1 and J usage is TRBJ1-3; D remains ambiguous. The germline V gene has CDR1 SGHRS and CDR2 YFSETQ. This CDR3 contains 18 residues.

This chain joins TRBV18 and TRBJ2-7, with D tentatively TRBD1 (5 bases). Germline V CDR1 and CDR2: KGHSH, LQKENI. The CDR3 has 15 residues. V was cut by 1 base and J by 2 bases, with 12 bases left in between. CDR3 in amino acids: CASSPQMGQTYEQYF. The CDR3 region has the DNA TGTGCCAGCTCACCACAAATGGGGCAGACCTACGAGCAGTACTTC.

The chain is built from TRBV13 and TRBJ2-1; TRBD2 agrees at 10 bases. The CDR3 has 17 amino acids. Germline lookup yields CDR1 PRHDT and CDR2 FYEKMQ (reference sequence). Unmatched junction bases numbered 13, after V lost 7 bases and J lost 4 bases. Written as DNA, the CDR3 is TGTGCCAGCATCCTGGCGTCCGGGACTAGCGAATACAATGAGCAGTTCTTC. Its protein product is CASILASGTSEYNEQFF.

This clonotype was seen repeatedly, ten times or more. The CDR3 nucleotides read TGCGCCAGCAGCATCGGACAGGGTGTCCCTGAAGCTTTCTTT. Its translation is CASSIGQGVPEAFF. The J gene is TRBJ1-1, the V gene TRBV5-1; TRBD1 agrees at 8 bases. The CDR3 has 14 amino acids. The ends lost 4 bases at V and 6 bases at J; junction bases unmatched: 8. Germline-derived CDR1 and CDR2 are SGHRS and YFSETQ.

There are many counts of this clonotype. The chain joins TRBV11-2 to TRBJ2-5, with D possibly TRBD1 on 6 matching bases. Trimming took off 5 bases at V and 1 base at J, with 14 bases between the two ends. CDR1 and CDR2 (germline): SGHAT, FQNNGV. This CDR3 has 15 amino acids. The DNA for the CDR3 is TGTGCCAGCAGCACGATTACAGGGACCCAAGAGACCCAGTACTTC. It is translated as CASSTITGTQETQYF. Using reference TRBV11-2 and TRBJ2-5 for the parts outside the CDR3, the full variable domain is EAGVAQSPRYKIIEKRQSVAFWCNPISGHATLYWYQQILGQGPKLLIQFQNNGVVDDSQLPKDRFSAERLKGVDSTLKIQPAKLEDSAVYLCASSTITGTQETQYFGPGTRLLVL.

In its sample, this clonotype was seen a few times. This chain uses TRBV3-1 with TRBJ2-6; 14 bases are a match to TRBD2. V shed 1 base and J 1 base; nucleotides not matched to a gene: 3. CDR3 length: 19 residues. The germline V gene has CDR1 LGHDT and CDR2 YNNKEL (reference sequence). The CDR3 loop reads CASSQVGTSGSSGANVLTF. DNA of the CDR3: TGTGCCAGCAGCCAAGTTGGGACTAGCGGGAGTTCTGGGGCCAACGTCCTGACTTTC.

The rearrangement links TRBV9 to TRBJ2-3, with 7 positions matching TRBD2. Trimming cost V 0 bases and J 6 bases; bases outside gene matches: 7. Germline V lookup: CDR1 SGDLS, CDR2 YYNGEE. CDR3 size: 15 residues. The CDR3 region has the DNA TGTGCCAGCAGCGTAGGGGCGGGAGCAGGGGATACGCAGTATTTT. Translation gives CASSVGAGAGDTQYF.

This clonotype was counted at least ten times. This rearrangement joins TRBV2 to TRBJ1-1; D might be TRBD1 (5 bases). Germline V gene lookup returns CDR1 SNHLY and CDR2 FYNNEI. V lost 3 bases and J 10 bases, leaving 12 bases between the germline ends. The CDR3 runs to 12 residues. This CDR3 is CASSDRVNGAFF. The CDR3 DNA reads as TGTGCCAGCAGTGACAGGGTCAATGGAGCTTTCTTT.

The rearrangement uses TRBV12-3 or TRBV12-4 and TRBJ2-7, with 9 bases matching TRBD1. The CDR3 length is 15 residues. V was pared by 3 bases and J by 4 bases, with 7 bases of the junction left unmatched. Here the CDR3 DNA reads TGTGCCAGCAGTTTTGGACAGGGGCAGGGTTACGAGCAGTACTTC. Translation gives CASSFGQGQGYEQYF.

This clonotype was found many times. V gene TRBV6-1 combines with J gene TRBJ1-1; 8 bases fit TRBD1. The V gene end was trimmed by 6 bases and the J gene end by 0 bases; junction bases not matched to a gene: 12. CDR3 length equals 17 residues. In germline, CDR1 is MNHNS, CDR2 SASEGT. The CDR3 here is CASSRDRWGEMNTEAFF. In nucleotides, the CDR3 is TGTGCCAGCAGCCGGGACAGGTGGGGGGAGATGAACACTGAAGCTTTCTTT.

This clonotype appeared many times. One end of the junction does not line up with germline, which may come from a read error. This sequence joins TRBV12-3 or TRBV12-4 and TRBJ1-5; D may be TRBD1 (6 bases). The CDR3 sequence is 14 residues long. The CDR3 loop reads CASSLGQLNQPQHF. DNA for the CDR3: TGCGCCAGCAGCCTAGGACAGCTCAATCAGCCCCAGCATTTT.

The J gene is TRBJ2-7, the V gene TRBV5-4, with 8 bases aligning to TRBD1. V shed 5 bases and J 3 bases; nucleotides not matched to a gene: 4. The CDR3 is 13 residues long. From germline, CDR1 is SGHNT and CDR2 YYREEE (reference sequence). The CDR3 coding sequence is TGTGCCAGCAGGGACAGGGATTTCTACGAGCAGTACTTC. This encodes CASRDRDFYEQYF.

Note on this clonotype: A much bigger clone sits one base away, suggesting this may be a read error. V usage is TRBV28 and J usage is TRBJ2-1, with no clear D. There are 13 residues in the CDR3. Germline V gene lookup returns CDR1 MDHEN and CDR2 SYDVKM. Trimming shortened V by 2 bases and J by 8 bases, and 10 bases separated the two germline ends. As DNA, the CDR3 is TGTGCCAGCAGTTTAGGTCCTTTTCATGAGCAGTTCTTC. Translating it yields CASSLGPFHEQFF. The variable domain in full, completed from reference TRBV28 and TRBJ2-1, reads DVKVTQSSRYLVKRTGEKVFLECVQDMDHENMFWYRQDPGLGLRLIYFSYDVKMKEKGDIPEGYSVSREKKERFSLILESASTNQTSMYLCASSLGPFHEQFFGPGTRLTVL.

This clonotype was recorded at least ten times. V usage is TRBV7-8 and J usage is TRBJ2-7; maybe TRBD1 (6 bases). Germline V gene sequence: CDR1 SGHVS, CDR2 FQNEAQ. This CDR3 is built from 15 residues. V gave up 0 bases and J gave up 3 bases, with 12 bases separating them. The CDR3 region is CASSLAPGVVYEQYF. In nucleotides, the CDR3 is TGTGCCAGCAGCTTAGCCCCAGGGGTCGTCTACGAGCAGTACTTC.